This record covers a single T cell receptor (beta chain). This clone was counted a single time. Its antigen remains undetermined. Base-call qualities are not available, and no considerably larger clone is one nucleotide away. These data belong to a study of neoadjuvant nivolumab and ipilimumab in lung cancer (dated by TCRdb to about 2020). About the study as a whole: Nivolumab was administered intravenously at 3 mg/kg on days 1, 15 and 29, and in the combination arm ipilimumab 1 mg/kg was added on day 1 only. The primary endpoint of the trial was the rate of major pathologic response (MPR) in the intention-to-treat population of each study arm. Of the 40 to 50 patients with operable NSCLC treated in the trial, approximately 23 were randomized to nivolumab monotherapy and around 20 to nivolumab plus ipilimumab. The study compared TCR repertoires in pretherapy (baseline) peripheral blood with TCR repertoires in tumors resected at surgery following neoadjuvant immune checkpoint blockade. Seven patients had matched pretherapy and resected tumor pairs analyzed, with four treated with nivolumab and three with nivolumab plus ipilimumab.

Beyond this particular receptor, the publication reports: From pretherapy to surgery, tumor T-cell richness and clonality increased in three of three dual-therapy tumors but in only two of four nivolumab-treated tumors. No significant correlation was found between TCR clonality and pathologic tumor regression, and only one major-pathologic-response sample was available for the clonality analysis. Resected tumors had greater TCR richness and clonality than tumor-adjacent uninvolved lung, and increases were observed in more dual-therapy-treated tumors. TCR richness in pretherapy blood showed a positive correlation with richness in tumors resected after neoadjuvant therapy (Spearman R ~ 0.87). A small number of samples was subjected to TCR sequencing.

The protocol used for the library was the immunoSEQ multiplex PCR assay. Processing in the source paper ran as follows. Repertoires were summarized by richness and clonality, and significantly expanded and contracted clones were identified between pre- and post-therapy samples. TCRdb obtained this table from immuneACCESS and retained in-frame rearrangements with V and J assigned. These tables miss some clones; where compared with another copy, unresolved V genes account for less than half of the shortfall, and the remainder is unexplained. Clone size and V and J calls were adopted from that table, with D and trimming inferred from the DNA. Counted in this sample were roughly 28,000 clones; 70% to 80% of them appeared once. The top ten clonotypes cover around a sixth of the sample. Per the publication, the time point label means: at surgical resection after neoadjuvant nivolumab +/- ipilimumab. Samples came from the phase 2 randomized NEOSTAR trial, which tested neoadjuvant nivolumab or nivolumab plus ipilimumab followed by surgery in operable NSCLC.

CDR3 length: 16 amino acids, cysteine to phenylalanine. Only CDR3 DNA is held: 48 bases, read in frame from base 1. As encoded in the germline V gene, CDR1 is SNHLY while CDR2 is FYNNEI. V is cut by 6 bases and J by 1 base, and the space between the germline ends is 19 bases. This TCR came from an adult with non-small cell lung cancer. The sample in question was tumor tissue, obtained after neoadjuvant nivolumab, alone or with ipilimumab, at or shortly before surgery. The receptor chain draws on TRBV2 and TRBJ2-7; TRBD1 is a possible D gene, resting on 5 matching bases. The sequenced DNA: TGTGCCAGCAGGACACACCCCGCAGGGTCGTCCTACGAGCAGTACTTC. Translation gives CASRTHPAGSSYEQYF.